The clone carrying this TCR beta chain was counted at least ten times. Its antigen is still unknown. The V gene lost 0 bases and the J gene lost 0 bases, with 9 bases spanning the gap. Germline loops: CDR1 ENHRY, CDR2 SYGVKD. CDR3 length: 15 amino acids. Cells stained for CD3, CD4, CD8, CD45RA, CD27 and viability were sorted into four CD45RA/CD27 subsets. This record comes from a study of naive and memory T cell subsets. The beta constant-region primer was an equimolar mix of two oligonucleotides covering TRBC1 and TRBC2. The ligated cDNA underwent four PCR rounds using SP2 and nested alpha and beta constant-region primers. MiXCR, run by TCRdb on the UMI-ligation and nested PCR reads, gives a single entry per CDR3 protein. In the table there are about 82,000 distinct CDR3 sequences, around 9% of which are singletons. Findings and limits, study-wide: There was no ground truth to check naive and memory subset results. Naive repertoires, especially CD8, held a few larger clonotypes, possibly memory cells re-expressing CD45RA.

Input material: naive CD8+ T cells from blood. This chain uses TRBV10-3 with TRBJ2-7; a weak D match, TRBD2 (7 bases). This receptor was obtained from a human donor in good health. The CDR3 DNA reads TGTGCCATCAGTGAGTCGGGGGGGGCCTCCTACGAGCAGTACTTC. Protein sequence: CAISESGGASYEQYF.